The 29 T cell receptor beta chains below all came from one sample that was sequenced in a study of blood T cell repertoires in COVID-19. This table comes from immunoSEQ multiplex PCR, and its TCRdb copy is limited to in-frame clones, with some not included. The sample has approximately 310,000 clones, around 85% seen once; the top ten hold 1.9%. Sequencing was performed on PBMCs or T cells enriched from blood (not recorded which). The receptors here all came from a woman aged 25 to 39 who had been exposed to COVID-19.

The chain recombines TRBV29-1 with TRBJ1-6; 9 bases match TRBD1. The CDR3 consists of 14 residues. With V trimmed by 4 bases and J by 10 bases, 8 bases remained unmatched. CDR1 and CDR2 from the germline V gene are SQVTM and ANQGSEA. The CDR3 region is CSVVGTGKGSPLHF. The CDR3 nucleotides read TGCAGCGTTGTGGGGACAGGGAAAGGATCACCCCTCCACTTT. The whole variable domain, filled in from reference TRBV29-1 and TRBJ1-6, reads SAVISQKPSRDICQRGTSLTIQCQVDSQVTMMFWYRQQPGQSLTLIATANQGSEATYESGFVIDKFPISRPNLTFSTLTVSNMSPEDSSIYLCSVVGTGKGSPLHFGNGTRLTVT.

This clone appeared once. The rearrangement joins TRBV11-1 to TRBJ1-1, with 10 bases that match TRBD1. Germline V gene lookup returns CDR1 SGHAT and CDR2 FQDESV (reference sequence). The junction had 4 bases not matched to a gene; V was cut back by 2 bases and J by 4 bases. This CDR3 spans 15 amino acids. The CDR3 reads CASSLPGQGGTEAFF. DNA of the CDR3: TGTGCCAGCAGCTTACCTGGACAGGGGGGCACTGAAGCTTTCTTT.

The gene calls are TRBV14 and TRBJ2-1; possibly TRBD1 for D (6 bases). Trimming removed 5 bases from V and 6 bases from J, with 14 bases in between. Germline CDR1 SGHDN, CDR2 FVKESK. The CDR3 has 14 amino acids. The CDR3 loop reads CASSAGVRGNEQFF. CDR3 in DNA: TGTGCCAGCAGCGCAGGGGTAAGGGGCAATGAGCAGTTCTTC.

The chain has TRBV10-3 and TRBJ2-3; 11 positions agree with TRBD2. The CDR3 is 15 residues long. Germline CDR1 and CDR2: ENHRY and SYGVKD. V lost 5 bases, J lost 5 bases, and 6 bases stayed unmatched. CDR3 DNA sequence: TGTGCCATCAGTCCGCTAGCGGGGGGACAAGATACGCAGTATTTT. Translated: CAISPLAGGQDTQYF.

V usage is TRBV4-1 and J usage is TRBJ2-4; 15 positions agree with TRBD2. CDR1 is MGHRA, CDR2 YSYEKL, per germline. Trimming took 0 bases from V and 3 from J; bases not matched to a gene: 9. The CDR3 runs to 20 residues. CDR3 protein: CASSQDWGLAGGLLKNIQYF. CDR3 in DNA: TGCGCCAGCAGCCAAGATTGGGGACTAGCGGGGGGACTACTCAAAAACATTCAGTACTTC.

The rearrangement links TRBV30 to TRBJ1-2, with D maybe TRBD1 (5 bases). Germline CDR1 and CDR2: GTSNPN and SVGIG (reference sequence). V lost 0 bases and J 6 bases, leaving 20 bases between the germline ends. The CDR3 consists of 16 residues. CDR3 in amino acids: CAWSVLGRQLGHGYTF. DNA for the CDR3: TGTGCCTGGAGTGTACTTGGGCGCCAACTGGGGCATGGCTACACCTTC.

The chain's CDR3 is CASSGDRDRVTNEKLFF. CDR3 nucleotide sequence: TGTGCCAGCAGTGGTGACCGGGACAGGGTAACTAATGAAAAACTGTTTTTT. The rearrangement uses TRBV9 and TRBJ1-4, with 9 bases lining up with TRBD1. Trimming at V came to 5 bases and at J to 1 base, leaving 9 bases not matched to a gene. The CDR3 sequence is 17 residues long. Germline assignment: CDR1 SGDLS and CDR2 YYNGEE.

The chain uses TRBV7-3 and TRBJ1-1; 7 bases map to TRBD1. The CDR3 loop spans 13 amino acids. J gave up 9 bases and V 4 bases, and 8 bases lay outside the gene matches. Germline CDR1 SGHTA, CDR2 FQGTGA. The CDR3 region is CASSSSSTGQAFF. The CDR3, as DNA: TGTGCCAGCAGCTCCTCCTCGACAGGGCAAGCTTTCTTT. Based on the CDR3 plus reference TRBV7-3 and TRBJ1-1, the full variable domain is GAGVSQTPSNKVTEKGKYVELRCDPISGHTALYWYRQSLGQGPEFLIYFQGTGAADDSGLPNDRFFAVRPEGSVSTLKIQRTERGDSAVYLCASSSSSTGQAFFGQGTRLTVV.

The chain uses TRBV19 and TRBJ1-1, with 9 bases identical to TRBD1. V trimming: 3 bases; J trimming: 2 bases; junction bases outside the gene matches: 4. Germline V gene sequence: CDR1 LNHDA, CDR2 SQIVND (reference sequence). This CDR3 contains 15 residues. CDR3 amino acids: CASSIGQGLNTEAFF. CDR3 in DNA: TGTGCCAGTAGTATCGGACAGGGGCTAAACACTGAAGCTTTCTTT.

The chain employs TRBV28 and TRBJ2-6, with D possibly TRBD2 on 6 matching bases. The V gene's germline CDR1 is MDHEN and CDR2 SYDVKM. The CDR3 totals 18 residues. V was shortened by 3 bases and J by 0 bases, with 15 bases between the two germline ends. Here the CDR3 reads CASSLNFGGNSGANVLTF. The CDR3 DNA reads TGTGCCAGCAGTTTGAATTTCGGGGGTAACTCTGGGGCCAACGTCCTGACTTTC.

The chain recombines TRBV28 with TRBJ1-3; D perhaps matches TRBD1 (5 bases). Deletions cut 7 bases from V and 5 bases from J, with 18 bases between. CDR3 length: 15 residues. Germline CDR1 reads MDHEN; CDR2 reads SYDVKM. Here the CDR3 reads CASTPPGGVRNTIYF. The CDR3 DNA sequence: TGTGCCAGCACCCCCCCTGGAGGGGTGAGAAACACCATATATTTT.

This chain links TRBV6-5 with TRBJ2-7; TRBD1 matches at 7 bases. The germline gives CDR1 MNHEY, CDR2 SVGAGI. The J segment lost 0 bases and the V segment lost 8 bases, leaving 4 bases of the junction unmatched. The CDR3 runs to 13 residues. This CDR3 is CASRDSASYEQYF. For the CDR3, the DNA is TGTGCCAGCCGGGACAGTGCCTCCTACGAGCAGTACTTC.

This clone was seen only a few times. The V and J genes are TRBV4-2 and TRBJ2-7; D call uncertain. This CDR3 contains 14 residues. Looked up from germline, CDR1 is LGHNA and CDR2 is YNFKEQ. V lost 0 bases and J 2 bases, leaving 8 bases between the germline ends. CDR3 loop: CASSQDAVAYEQYF. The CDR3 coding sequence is TGTGCCAGCAGCCAAGATGCGGTAGCCTACGAGCAGTACTTC.

The CDR3: CASLQTGYRQFWAQHF. For the CDR3, the DNA is TGTGCCAGCCTTCAAACAGGGTACCGTCAATTTTGGGCCCAGCATTTT. The chain employs TRBV28 and TRBJ1-5; tentatively, D is TRBD1 (6 bases). The CDR3 length is 16 residues. Trimming pared 8 bases from V and 11 bases from J, leaving 28 bases between. Germline V gives CDR1 MDHEN, CDR2 SYDVKM.

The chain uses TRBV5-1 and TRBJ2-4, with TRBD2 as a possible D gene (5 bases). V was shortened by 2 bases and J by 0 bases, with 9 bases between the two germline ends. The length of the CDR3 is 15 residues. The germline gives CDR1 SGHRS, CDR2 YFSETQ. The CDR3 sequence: CASSLGSGAKNIQYF. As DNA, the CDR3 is TGCGCCAGCAGCTTAGGGAGCGGAGCCAAAAACATTCAGTACTTC. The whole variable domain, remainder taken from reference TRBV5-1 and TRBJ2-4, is KAGVTQTPRYLIKTRGQQVTLSCSPISGHRSVSWYQQTPGQGLQFLFEYFSETQRNKGNFPGRFSGRQFSNSRSEMNVSTLELGDSALYLCASSLGSGAKNIQYFGAGTRLSVL.

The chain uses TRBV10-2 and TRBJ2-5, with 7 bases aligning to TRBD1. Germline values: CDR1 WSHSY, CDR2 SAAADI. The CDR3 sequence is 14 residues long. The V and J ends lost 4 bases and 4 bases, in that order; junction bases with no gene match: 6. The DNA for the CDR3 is TGCGCCAGCAGTGCGACAGGGAATCGAGAGACCCAGTACTTC. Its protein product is CASSATGNRETQYF.

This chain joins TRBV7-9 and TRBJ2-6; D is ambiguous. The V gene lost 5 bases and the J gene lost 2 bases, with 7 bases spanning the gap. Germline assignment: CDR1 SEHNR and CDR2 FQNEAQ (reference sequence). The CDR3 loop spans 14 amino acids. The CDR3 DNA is TGTGCCAGCAGCCCAGGCCCTGGGGCCAACGTCCTGACTTTC. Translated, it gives CASSPGPGANVLTF.

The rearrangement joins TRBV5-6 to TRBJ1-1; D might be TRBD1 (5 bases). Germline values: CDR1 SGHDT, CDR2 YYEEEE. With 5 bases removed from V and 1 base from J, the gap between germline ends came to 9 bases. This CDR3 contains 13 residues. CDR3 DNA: TGTGCCAGCAGTTTCGACAGGAACACTGAAGCTTTCTTT. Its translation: CASSFDRNTEAFF.

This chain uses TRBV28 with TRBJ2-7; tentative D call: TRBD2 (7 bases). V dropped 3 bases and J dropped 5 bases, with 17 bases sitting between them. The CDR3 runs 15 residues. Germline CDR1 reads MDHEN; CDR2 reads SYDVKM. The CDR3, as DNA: TGTGCCAGCAGTTTTCCCCTAGGGGGGGTCAACGAGCAGTACTTC. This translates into CASSFPLGGVNEQYF.

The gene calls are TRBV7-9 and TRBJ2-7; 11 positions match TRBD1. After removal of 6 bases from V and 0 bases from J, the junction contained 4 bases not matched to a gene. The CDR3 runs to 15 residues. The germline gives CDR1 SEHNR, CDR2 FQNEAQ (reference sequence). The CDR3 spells CASSYGTGGSYEQYF. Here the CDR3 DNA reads TGTGCCAGCAGTTATGGGACAGGGGGCTCCTACGAGCAGTACTTC.

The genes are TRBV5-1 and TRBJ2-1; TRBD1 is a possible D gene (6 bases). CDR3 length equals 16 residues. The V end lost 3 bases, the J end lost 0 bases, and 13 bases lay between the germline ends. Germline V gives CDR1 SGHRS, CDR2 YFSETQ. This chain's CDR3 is CASSYAGVSSYNEQFF. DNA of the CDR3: TGCGCCAGCAGCTACGCAGGGGTGAGCTCCTACAATGAGCAGTTCTTC.

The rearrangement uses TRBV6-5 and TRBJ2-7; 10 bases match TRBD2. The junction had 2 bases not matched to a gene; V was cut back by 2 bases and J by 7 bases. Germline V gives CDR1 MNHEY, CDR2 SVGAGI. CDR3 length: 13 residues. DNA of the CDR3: TGTGCCAGCAGTTACACACTAGCGGGGGAGCAGTACTTC. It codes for CASSYTLAGEQYF.

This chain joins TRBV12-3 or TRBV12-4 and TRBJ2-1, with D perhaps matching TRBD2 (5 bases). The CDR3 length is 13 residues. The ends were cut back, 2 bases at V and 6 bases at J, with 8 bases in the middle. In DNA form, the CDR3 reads TGTGCCAGCAGTTTAAGAGGGATCAATGAGCAGTTCTTC. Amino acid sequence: CASSLRGINEQFF.

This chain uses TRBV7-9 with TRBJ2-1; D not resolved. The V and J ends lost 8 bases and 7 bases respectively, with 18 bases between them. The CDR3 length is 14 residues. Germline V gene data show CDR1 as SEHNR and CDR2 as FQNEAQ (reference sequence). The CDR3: CASPPKARRNEQFF. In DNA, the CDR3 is TGTGCCAGCCCTCCAAAAGCGCGTAGAAATGAGCAGTTCTTC.

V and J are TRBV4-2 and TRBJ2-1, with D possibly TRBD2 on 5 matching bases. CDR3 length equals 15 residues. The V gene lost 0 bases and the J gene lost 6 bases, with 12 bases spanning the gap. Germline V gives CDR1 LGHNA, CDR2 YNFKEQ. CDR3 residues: CASSQESKRLNEQFF. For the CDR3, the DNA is TGTGCCAGCAGCCAAGAGAGCAAGCGGCTCAATGAGCAGTTCTTC.

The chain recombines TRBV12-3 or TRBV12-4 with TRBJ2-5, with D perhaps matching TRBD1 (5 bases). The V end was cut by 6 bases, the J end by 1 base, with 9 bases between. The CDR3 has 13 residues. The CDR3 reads CASRVDSQETQYF. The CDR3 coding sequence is TGTGCCAGCAGAGTAGACAGCCAAGAGACCCAGTACTTC.

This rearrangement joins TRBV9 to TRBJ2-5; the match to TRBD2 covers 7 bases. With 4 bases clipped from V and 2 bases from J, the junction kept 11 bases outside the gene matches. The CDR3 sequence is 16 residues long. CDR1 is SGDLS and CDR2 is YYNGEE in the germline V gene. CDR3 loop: CASSPGLDGAQETQYF. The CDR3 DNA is TGTGCCAGCAGCCCCGGACTAGATGGGGCACAAGAGACCCAGTACTTC.

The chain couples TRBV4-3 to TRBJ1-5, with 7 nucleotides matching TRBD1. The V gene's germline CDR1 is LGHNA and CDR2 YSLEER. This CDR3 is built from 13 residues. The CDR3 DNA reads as TGCGCGGCAGGGGGTGGGGACAATCAGCCCCAGCATTTT. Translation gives CAAGGGDNQPQHF.

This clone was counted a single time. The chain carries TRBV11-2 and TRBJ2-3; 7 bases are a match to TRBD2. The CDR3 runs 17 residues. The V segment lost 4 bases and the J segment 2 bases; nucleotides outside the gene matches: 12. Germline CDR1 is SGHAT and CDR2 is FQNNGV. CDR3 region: CASSSHSGRTTTDTQYF. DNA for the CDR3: TGTGCCAGCAGCTCCCATAGCGGGCGCACTACCACAGATACGCAGTATTTT.